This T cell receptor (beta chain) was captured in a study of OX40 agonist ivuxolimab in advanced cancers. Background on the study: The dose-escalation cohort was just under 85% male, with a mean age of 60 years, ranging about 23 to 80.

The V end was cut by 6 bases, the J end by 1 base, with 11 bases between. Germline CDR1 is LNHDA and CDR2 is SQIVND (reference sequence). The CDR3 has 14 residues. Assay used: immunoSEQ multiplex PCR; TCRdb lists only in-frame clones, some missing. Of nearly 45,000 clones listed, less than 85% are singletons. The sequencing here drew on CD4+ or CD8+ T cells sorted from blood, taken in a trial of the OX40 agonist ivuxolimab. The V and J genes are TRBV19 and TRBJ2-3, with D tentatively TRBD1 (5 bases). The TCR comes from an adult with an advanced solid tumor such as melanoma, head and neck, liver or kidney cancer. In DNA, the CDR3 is TGTGCCAGTAGCCGACAGTCGCGCACAGATACGCAGTATTTT. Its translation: CASSRQSRTDTQYF.